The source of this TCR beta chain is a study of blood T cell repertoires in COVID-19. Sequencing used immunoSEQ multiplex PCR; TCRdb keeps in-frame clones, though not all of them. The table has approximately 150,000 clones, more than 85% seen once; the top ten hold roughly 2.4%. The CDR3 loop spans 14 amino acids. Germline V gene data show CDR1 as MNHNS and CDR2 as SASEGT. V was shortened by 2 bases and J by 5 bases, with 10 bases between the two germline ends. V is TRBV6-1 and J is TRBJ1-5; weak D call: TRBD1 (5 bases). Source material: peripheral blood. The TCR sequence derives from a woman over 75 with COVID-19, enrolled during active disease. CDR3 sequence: CASSERPGHQPQHF. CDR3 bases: TGTGCCAGCAGTGAAAGGCCAGGGCATCAGCCCCAGCATTTT.